The 27 T cell receptor beta chains in this list originate from one sample, sequenced in a study of CD8 T cells in Susac syndrome. Random-hexamer reverse transcription was applied to about 0.45 to 1 ug RNA. TCRdb ran MiXCR on the immunoSEQ multiplex PCR reads and lists one entry per CDR3 protein. The sample has tens of thousands of distinct CDR3 sequences; 93% are singletons. Sample: CD4+ T cells from PBMCs. The receptors here all came from a human donor with Susac syndrome.

The chain is built from TRBV25-1 and TRBJ1-2; TRBD1 aligns across 9 bases. This CDR3 is 18 amino acids long. The ends lost 2 bases at V and 7 bases at J; junction bases unmatched: 17. Germline CDR1 and CDR2: MGHDK and SYGVNS. In DNA, the CDR3 is TGTGCCAGCAGTGAAGGGAGTAAACCGGGACAGGGCAGGAGTGGCTACACCTTC. Protein: CASSEGSKPGQGRSGYTF.

The chain carries TRBV6-1 and TRBJ2-7; 10 bases agree with TRBD1. CDR3 length equals 19 residues. V was pared by 6 bases and J by 1 base, with 18 bases of the junction left unmatched. CDR1 and CDR2 from the germline V gene are MNHNS and SASEGT. The CDR3 nucleotides read TGTGCCAGCAGAAGAATGAGGGGACAGGGGCAGGGGATATCCTACGAGCAGTACTTC. It specifies CASRRMRGQGQGISYEQYF.

The V gene is TRBV7-2, the J gene TRBJ1-5, with 8 bases aligning to TRBD1. CDR3 length: 15 amino acids. J gave up 1 base and V 3 bases, and 2 bases lay outside the gene matches. Per the germline V gene, CDR1 is SGHTA and CDR2 is FQGNSA. This chain's CDR3 is CASSLTGASNQPQHF. As DNA, the CDR3 is TGTGCCAGCAGCTTGACAGGGGCGAGCAATCAGCCCCAGCATTTT. Drawing the rest from reference TRBV7-2 and TRBJ1-5, the complete variable domain is GAGVSQSPSNKVTEKGKDVELRCDPISGHTALYWYRQSLGQGLEFLIYFQGNSAPDKSGLPSDRFSAERTGGSVSTLTIQRTQQEDSAVYLCASSLTGASNQPQHFGDGTRLSIL.

This chain uses TRBV28 with TRBJ2-7, with 8 nucleotides matching TRBD1. Germline-derived CDR1 and CDR2 are MDHEN and SYDVKM. V shed 4 bases, J shed 2 bases, and the junction held 10 bases outside the gene matches. The CDR3 runs to 16 residues. This CDR3 reads CASSSIGTGRPYEQYF. Here the CDR3 DNA reads TGTGCCAGCAGTTCCATCGGGACAGGACGACCCTACGAGCAGTACTTC.

The chain uses TRBV29-1 and TRBJ1-1; 8 bases agree with TRBD1. Germline-derived CDR1 and CDR2 are SQVTM and ANQGSEA. The J segment lost 4 bases and the V segment lost 6 bases, leaving 13 bases of the junction unmatched. This CDR3 comprises 15 residues. In DNA, the CDR3 is TGCAGCGTGCCAGGGGGCTCAAACGAACTCACTGAAGCTTTCTTT. It is translated as CSVPGGSNELTEAFF.

The rearrangement links TRBV11-2 to TRBJ2-4; TRBD1 agrees at 8 bases. CDR1 is SGHAT and CDR2 is FQNNGV in the germline V gene. Losses at the gene ends were 4 bases for V and 7 bases for J; bases not matched to a gene: 3. CDR3 length: 13 residues. Here the CDR3 DNA reads TGTGCCAGCAGCTCCGGACAGGGCAACATTCAGTACTTC. This translates into CASSSGQGNIQYF. Full variable domain (outside the CDR3, taken from reference TRBV11-2 and TRBJ2-4): EAGVAQSPRYKIIEKRQSVAFWCNPISGHATLYWYQQILGQGPKLLIQFQNNGVVDDSQLPKDRFSAERLKGVDSTLKIQPAKLEDSAVYLCASSSGQGNIQYFGAGTRLSVL.

The sample holds a few counts of this clonotype. This sequence joins TRBV4-1 and TRBJ2-2; the D is unclear. The CDR3 runs to 15 residues. Germline CDR1 MGHRA, CDR2 YSYEKL. V was shortened by 2 bases and J by 2 bases, with 9 bases between the two germline ends. The CDR3 region has the DNA TGCGCCAGCAGCCAAAATTCCGTTAACACCGGGGAGCTGTTTTTT. Its translation is CASSQNSVNTGELFF.

This clonotype has only a few counts. The chain is built from TRBV7-2 and TRBJ2-1, with D maybe TRBD2 (5 bases). Trimming took off 1 base at V and 12 bases at J, with 10 bases between the two ends. The CDR3 runs to 12 residues. The germline CDR1 and CDR2 sequences are SGHTA and FQGNSA. This CDR3 is CASSLDSGVQFF. The CDR3 region has the DNA TGTGCCAGCAGCTTAGACTCCGGGGTGCAGTTCTTC.

This rearrangement joins TRBV7-2 to TRBJ1-2, with D tentatively TRBD1 (6 bases). This CDR3 is 15 amino acids long. From germline, CDR1 is SGHTA and CDR2 FQGNSA. Between the trimmed V and J ends, which lost 5 bases and 1 base, there was a span of 14 bases. The CDR3 sequence is CASSLDRNFNYGYTF. DNA of the CDR3: TGTGCCAGCAGCCTGGACAGAAACTTTAACTATGGCTACACCTTC.

This chain joins TRBV29-1 and TRBJ2-7; no firm D call. CDR3 length: 12 residues. CDR1 and CDR2 (germline): SQVTM, ANQGSEA. Trimming stripped 1 base from V and 0 bases from J, with 4 bases between. The DNA of the CDR3 is TGCAGCGTTGAAGGAGACTCCTACGAGCAGTACTTC. Translation: CSVEGDSYEQYF.

The rearrangement uses TRBV4-1 and TRBJ2-7; weak D call: TRBD1 (5 bases). V was pared by 5 bases and J by 3 bases, with 26 bases between. CDR1 and CDR2 (germline): MGHRA, YSYEKL. This CDR3 contains 18 residues. The CDR3 loop reads CASSTGGGRGRVGYEQYF. CDR3 sequence (DNA): TGCGCCAGCAGCACCGGTGGTGGTAGGGGCCGCGTTGGCTACGAGCAGTACTTC.

V and J are TRBV7-2 and TRBJ1-5; D is uncertain. Germline CDR1 reads SGHTA; CDR2 reads FQGNSA. The CDR3 is 15 residues long. The V and J ends lost 1 base and 2 bases respectively, with 9 bases between them. The CDR3 DNA is TGTGCCAGCAGCTTAGGAGATATAGGCAATCAGCCCCAGCATTTT. Residues: CASSLGDIGNQPQHF.

The V and J genes are TRBV20-1 and TRBJ1-1; possibly TRBD1 for D (5 bases). Trimming pared 3 bases from V and 4 bases from J, leaving 21 bases between. This CDR3 contains 16 residues. CDR1 is DFQATT, CDR2 SNEGSKA, per germline (reference sequence). CDR3 DNA sequence: TGCAGTGCTAGGTTCTTAACGGGACCAAGAGGCACTGAAGCTTTCTTT. Translation: CSARFLTGPRGTEAFF.

This chain connects TRBV29-1 to TRBJ2-5; TRBD1 might be the D (6 bases). The CDR3 totals 14 residues. With 3 bases removed from V and 0 bases from J, the gap between germline ends came to 11 bases. Germline lookup yields CDR1 SQVTM and CDR2 ANQGSEA. For the CDR3, the DNA is TGCAGCGTTGATTTCCAGGGGTACCAAGAGACCCAGTACTTC. It codes for CSVDFQGYQETQYF.

The genes are TRBV9 and TRBJ1-1; D not certain. V dropped 3 bases and J dropped 1 base, with 13 bases sitting between them. The CDR3 extends over 15 amino acids. Per the germline V gene, CDR1 is SGDLS and CDR2 is YYNGEE. CDR3 DNA sequence: TGTGCCAGCAGCGCCGCTGTTGGTTCGAACACTGAAGCTTTCTTT. It translates to CASSAAVGSNTEAFF.

This chain joins TRBV11-2 and TRBJ2-3; possibly TRBD2 for D (6 bases). This CDR3 is built from 15 residues. The V gene's germline CDR1 is SGHAT and CDR2 FQNNGV. Trimming pared 3 bases from V and 1 base from J, leaving 11 bases between. Here the CDR3 reads CASSLIGGGTDTQYF. Written as DNA, the CDR3 is TGTGCCAGCAGCTTGATCGGGGGAGGCACAGATACGCAGTATTTT.

The count of this clonotype is one. The V gene is TRBV20-1, the J gene TRBJ2-7; TRBD2 aligns across 11 bases. CDR3 length: 15 residues. The germline CDR1 and CDR2 sequences are DFQATT and SNEGSKA (reference sequence). With 1 base clipped from V and 3 bases from J, the junction kept 5 bases outside the gene matches. The CDR3 sequence: CSARAGLAGYYEQYF. The CDR3 DNA reads as TGCAGTGCTAGAGCCGGACTAGCGGGTTACTACGAGCAGTACTTC.

The rearrangement uses TRBV12-3 or TRBV12-4 and TRBJ1-4; no firm D call. This CDR3 has 15 amino acids. V was shortened by 1 base and J by 0 bases, with 6 bases between the two germline ends. CDR3 in amino acids: CASSLVFATNEKLFF. In DNA form, the CDR3 reads TGTGCCAGCAGTTTAGTATTTGCAACTAATGAAAAACTGTTTTTT.

Regarding this clonotype: One end of the junction is discordant with germline, which a read error may explain. V is TRBV7-7 and J is TRBJ2-2; no clear D. The CDR3 totals 16 residues. CDR1 is SSHAT and CDR2 is FNYEAQ in the germline V gene (reference sequence). The CDR3 DNA follows: TGTGCTAGCAGCATCCGTGATAGCCCGAACACCGGGGAGCTGTTTTTT. Its protein is CASSIRDSPNTGELFF.

This clonotype was observed a single time. This chain connects TRBV5-6 to TRBJ2-5; TRBD2 might be the D (7 bases). Germline loops: CDR1 SGHDT, CDR2 YYEEEE. This CDR3 has 16 amino acids. The germline V and J ends were trimmed by 4 bases and 2 bases, with 18 bases remaining between them. The chain's CDR3 is CASSHPGGAGQETQYF. DNA of the CDR3: TGTGCCAGCAGCCATCCTGGGGGGGCCGGGCAAGAGACCCAGTACTTC.

The chain links TRBV28 to TRBJ1-2; tentatively, D is TRBD1 (6 bases). Germline values: CDR1 MDHEN, CDR2 SYDVKM. Deletions cut 5 bases from V and 7 bases from J, with 17 bases between. The CDR3 is made up of 14 amino acids. The CDR3 region is CASSRRDKSGGYTF. The CDR3 nucleotides read TGTGCCAGCAGTCGGAGGGACAAATCAGGTGGCTACACCTTC.

A note on this clonotype: Its ends do not fully match the called genes, so a read error is possible. The rearrangement uses TRBV7-7 and TRBJ2-1; no clear D. The CDR3 totals 13 residues. CDR1 is SSHAT, CDR2 FNYEAQ, per germline (reference sequence). CDR3 loop: CASSREPYNEQFF. CDR3 sequence (DNA): TGTGCTAGCAGCCGCGAACCCTACAATGAGCAGTTCTTC.

The rearrangement joins TRBV20-1 to TRBJ1-5, with D hard to call. From germline, CDR1 is DFQATT and CDR2 SNEGSKA (reference sequence). Trimming cost V 0 bases and J 6 bases, with 18 bases left between them. The CDR3 contains 16 residues. The CDR3 DNA reads TGCAGTGCTAGAGACCCCTGGGAGTCCGGAGGTCAGCCCCAGCATTTT. As protein: CSARDPWESGGQPQHF.

The gene calls are TRBV2 and TRBJ2-7; tentatively, D is TRBD1 (6 bases). CDR3 length: 15 residues. Germline values: CDR1 SNHLY, CDR2 FYNNEI. Trimming pared 7 bases from V and 4 bases from J, leaving 20 bases between. DNA of the CDR3: TGTGCCAGCAAGGGTACCGTGTGGGGGCTATACGAGCAGTACTTC. Amino acids: CASKGTVWGLYEQYF.

The chain combines TRBV6-2 or TRBV6-3 with TRBJ2-1, with unresolved D. CDR1 MNHEY and CDR2 SVGEGT come from the germline V gene. The V gene lost 6 bases and the J gene lost 5 bases, with 5 bases spanning the gap. CDR3 length equals 11 residues. The CDR3 nucleotides are TGTGCCAGCAGCCCTCACAATGAGCAGTTCTTC. This gives the protein CASSPHNEQFF.

This sequence joins TRBV15 and TRBJ1-6; D is undetermined. The CDR3 extends over 19 amino acids. V was pared by 1 base and J by 9 bases, with 25 bases between. Germline assignment: CDR1 LNHNV and CDR2 YYDKDF (reference sequence). The CDR3 region is CATSRGSRLDGRYSSPLHF. The CDR3 DNA follows: TGTGCCACCAGCAGAGGATCTCGTCTGGACGGCCGATACTCTTCACCCCTCCACTTT. Based on the CDR3 plus reference TRBV15 and TRBJ1-6, the full variable domain is DAMVIQNPRYQVTQFGKPVTLSCSQTLNHNVMYWYQQKSSQAPKLLFHYYDKDFNNEADTPDNFQSRRPNTSFCFLDIRSPGLGDTAMYLCATSRGSRLDGRYSSPLHFGNGTRLTVT.

The V and J genes are TRBV7-9 and TRBJ1-2; TRBD1 is a possible D gene (5 bases). Between the trimmed V and J ends, which lost 4 bases and 3 bases, there was a span of 15 bases. The CDR3 runs to 15 residues. Germline CDR1 SEHNR, CDR2 FQNEAQ (reference sequence). The CDR3: CASSYERTRDYGYTF. CDR3 DNA sequence: TGTGCCAGCAGCTACGAAAGGACACGCGACTATGGCTACACCTTC.